The 19 T cell receptor beta chains given below trace back to one sample, sequenced in a study of Tregs in tolerant kidney transplant recipients. Produced via immunoSEQ multiplex PCR; TCRdb's table is partial and in-frame only. The table shows 80,000 or so clones, with 75% to 95% occurring only once. Related graft donors supplied nonmyeloablative bone marrow transplants, and mixed chimerism was transient. The sequences come from CD4+ T cells from blood (PBMCs), collected 24 months after the transplant. These receptor sequences come from a human patient who received a combined kidney and bone marrow transplant. The graft donor may have given rise to some T cells.

The rearrangement joins TRBV6-6 to TRBJ2-7; perhaps TRBD1 as D (5 bases). There are 13 residues in the CDR3. V lost 0 bases to trimming and J lost 4 bases, with 7 bases between them. Germline-derived CDR1 and CDR2 are MNHNY and SVGAGI (reference sequence). CDR3 region: CASSYSTVYEQYF. In nucleotides, the CDR3 is TGTGCCAGCAGTTACTCGACAGTTTACGAGCAGTACTTC.

V and J are TRBV9 and TRBJ2-7; D is possibly TRBD1 (7 bases). In germline, CDR1 is SGDLS, CDR2 YYNGEE. The CDR3 contains 15 residues. V was cut by 1 base and J by 2 bases, with 13 bases left in between. The CDR3 here is CASSVRGTAAYEQYF. DNA of the CDR3: TGTGCCAGCAGCGTACGCGGGACAGCAGCCTACGAGCAGTACTTC.

The CDR3: CAWSRTSGSDEQFF. The CDR3 DNA sequence: TGTGCCTGGAGTCGTACTAGCGGGAGTGATGAGCAGTTCTTC. The V and J genes are TRBV30 and TRBJ2-1; 11 bases agree with TRBD2. Trimming at V came to 2 bases and at J to 8 bases, leaving 5 bases not matched to a gene. The germline V gene encodes CDR1 GTSNPN and CDR2 SVGIG (reference sequence). This CDR3 spans 14 amino acids.

V gene TRBV10-3 combines with J gene TRBJ2-3; D is perhaps TRBD2 (6 bases). The germline CDR1 and CDR2 sequences are ENHRY and SYGVKD. V shed 10 bases and J shed 1 base, with 12 bases lying between them. The CDR3 has 13 amino acids. The chain's CDR3 is CATGSGGTDTQYF. The DNA for the CDR3 is TGTGCCACAGGGTCGGGGGGCACAGATACGCAGTATTTT.

V gene TRBV6-1 combines with J gene TRBJ2-7, with D perhaps matching TRBD2 (7 bases). Germline V gene lookup returns CDR1 MNHNS and CDR2 SASEGT. Deletions cut 5 bases from V and 2 bases from J, with 16 bases between. The CDR3 extends over 15 amino acids. The CDR3 region is CASSTRGGGPYEQYF. CDR3 coding DNA: TGTGCCAGCAGTACAAGAGGGGGGGGGCCCTACGAGCAGTACTTC.

The chain couples TRBV7-7 to TRBJ2-5, with 12 bases fitting TRBD2. CDR1 and CDR2 from the germline V gene are SSHAT and FNYEAQ (reference sequence). The J segment lost 5 bases and the V segment lost 10 bases, leaving 11 bases of the junction unmatched. The CDR3 is made up of 15 amino acids. CDR3 DNA sequence: TGTGCCAACCACCCCCTAGCGGGGGGGCTGGAGACCCAGTACTTC. Its protein product is CANHPLAGGLETQYF.

The gene calls are TRBV5-1 and TRBJ2-3; 8 bases match TRBD1. The CDR3 covers 15 residues. The V gene's germline CDR1 is SGHRS and CDR2 YFSETQ. J lost 8 bases, V lost 3 bases, and 11 bases had no gene match. CDR3 coding DNA: TGCGCCAGCAGCTCGGACAGGGAGGCATTGAGTACGCAGTATTTT. Amino acid sequence: CASSSDREALSTQYF.

The chain employs TRBV27 and TRBJ2-2; 11 nucleotides match TRBD2. Germline CDR1 is MNHEY and CDR2 is SMNVEV (reference sequence). V gave up 3 bases and J gave up 6 bases; unmatched junction bases: 6. The length of the CDR3 is 16 residues. CDR3 residues: CASSFLSGGASGELFF. The CDR3 DNA sequence: TGTGCCAGCAGTTTCCTTAGCGGGGGGGCGTCCGGGGAGCTGTTTTTT.

This sequence joins TRBV30 and TRBJ1-3, with no clear D. This CDR3 region has 16 residues. The germline gives CDR1 GTSNPN, CDR2 SVGIG (reference sequence). V was cut by 2 bases and J by 7 bases, with 21 bases left in between. The CDR3 coding sequence is TGTGCCTGGAGTACCCTCACCCCTCGAACTTGGAACACCATATATTTT. The encoded protein is CAWSTLTPRTWNTIYF.

This chain joins TRBV10-3 and TRBJ1-3; D possibly corresponds to TRBD1 (5 bases). Looked up from germline, CDR1 is ENHRY and CDR2 is SYGVKD. Trimming took off 2 bases at V and 0 bases at J, with 11 bases between the two ends. CDR3 size: 16 residues. Written as DNA, the CDR3 is TGTGCCATCAGTGAGGGGGGGGACCTCTCTGGAAACACCATATATTTT. It encodes CAISEGGDLSGNTIYF.

The chain carries TRBV5-4 and TRBJ2-3; 7 bases match TRBD1. The ends lost 6 bases at V and 3 bases at J; junction bases unmatched: 7. This CDR3 region has 14 residues. Germline loops: CDR1 SGHNT, CDR2 YYREEE (reference sequence). CDR3 DNA: TGTGCCAGCACCCGGGACAGTGGGACAGATACGCAGTATTTT. It codes for CASTRDSGTDTQYF.

CDR3 bases: TGTGCCTGGAGTCTAGGACAGGGGGCGACTGCTTTCTTT. Protein product: CAWSLGQGATAFF. The V call is TRBV30, the J call TRBJ1-1; TRBD1 agrees at 11 bases. The junction had 7 bases not matched to a gene; V was cut back by 2 bases and J by 11 bases. The germline V gene has CDR1 GTSNPN and CDR2 SVGIG (reference sequence). This CDR3 is built from 13 residues.

The chain is built from TRBV10-3 and TRBJ1-4; 10 nucleotides match TRBD1. CDR3 size: 15 residues. V gave up 2 bases and J gave up 7 bases; unmatched junction bases: 4. Per the germline V gene, CDR1 is ENHRY and CDR2 is SYGVKD. Written as DNA, the CDR3 is TGTGCCATCAGTGAGGACAGGGGGCGCTCTGAAAAACTGTTTTTT. It is translated as CAISEDRGRSEKLFF.

This chain joins TRBV18 and TRBJ1-5; 7 nucleotides match TRBD1. CDR3 length equals 14 residues. Germline CDR1 and CDR2: KGHSH and LQKENI. The V segment lost 6 bases and the J segment 6 bases; nucleotides outside the gene matches: 8. CDR3 residues: CASSPGAGGQPQHF. The DNA for the CDR3 is TGTGCCAGCTCGCCAGGGGCAGGGGGTCAGCCCCAGCATTTT.

The rearrangement joins TRBV7-8 to TRBJ2-3; 7 bases fit TRBD1. This CDR3 is built from 15 residues. J was trimmed by 2 bases and V by 1 base; bases with no gene match: 3. CDR1 is SGHVS, CDR2 FQNEAQ, per germline. CDR3 loop: CASSLEGADTDTQYF. In DNA form, the CDR3 reads TGTGCCAGCAGCTTAGAGGGGGCTGACACAGATACGCAGTATTTT.

The V call is TRBV6-5, the J call TRBJ2-4; 9 bases are shared with TRBD2. This CDR3 region has 14 residues. The V gene's germline CDR1 is MNHEY and CDR2 SVGAGI. With 5 bases clipped from V and 8 bases from J, the junction kept 7 bases outside the gene matches. For the CDR3, the DNA is TGTGCCAGCAGTCCGGGACTAGCTAAGGACATTCAGTACTTC. Protein: CASSPGLAKDIQYF.

The chain uses TRBV2 and TRBJ2-1; a weak D match, TRBD2 (5 bases). The V and J ends lost 2 bases and 9 bases respectively, with 5 bases between them. The length of the CDR3 is 11 residues. Per germline, CDR1 SNHLY and CDR2 FYNNEI. CDR3 in amino acids: CASSERGEQFF. In nucleotides, the CDR3 is TGTGCCAGCAGTGAACGGGGTGAGCAGTTCTTC. The full variable domain, completed using reference TRBV2 and TRBJ2-1, is EPEVTQTPSHQVTQMGQEVILRCVPISNHLYFYWYRQILGQKVEFLVSFYNNEISEKSEIFDDQFSVERPDGSNFTLKIRSTKLEDSAMYFCASSERGEQFFGPGTRLTVL.

This chain links TRBV7-2 with TRBJ2-4, with 9 nucleotides matching TRBD2. Trimming at V came to 5 bases and at J to 5 bases, leaving 7 bases not matched to a gene. CDR1 is SGHTA and CDR2 is FQGNSA in the germline V gene. There are 15 residues in the CDR3. CDR3 DNA sequence: TGTGCCAGCAGCCGGCGGGGGGGGGCCCAAAACATTCAGTACTTC. Its protein is CASSRRGGAQNIQYF.

The J gene is TRBJ2-7, the V gene TRBV7-7, with 7 positions matching TRBD1. The CDR3 totals 14 residues. The junction had 6 bases not matched to a gene; V was cut back by 4 bases and J by 3 bases. The germline gives CDR1 SSHAT, CDR2 FNYEAQ (reference sequence). CDR3 in amino acids: CASSSADRDYEQYF. CDR3 DNA: TGTGCCAGCAGCTCTGCTGACAGGGACTACGAGCAGTACTTC.